Here is one TCR beta chain with its context. The CDR3 runs 15 residues. With 1 base removed from V and 3 bases from J, the gap between germline ends came to 13 bases. Germline V gene data show CDR1 as GTSNPN and CDR2 as SVGIG (reference sequence). The sample belongs to a study of blood T cell repertoires in COVID-19. Study-wide context: Material from acute and convalescent COVID-19 was sourced from the United States, Italy and Spain. PBMCs, B-cell-depleted T cells, or T cells were the source of the cDNA or gDNA that made up the material.

Sequenced by immunoSEQ multiplex PCR; TCRdb stores in-frame clones only, minus some. The sample lists 50,000 to 65,000 clones; around 81% were seen once. The TCR was taken from a woman aged 55 to 70 with acute or convalescent COVID-19. V gene TRBV30 combines with J gene TRBJ1-5; D may be TRBD1 (6 bases). Sequenced: peripheral blood. The CDR3 spells CAWSEGRGYNQPQHF. In DNA, the CDR3 is TGTGCCTGGAGTGAGGGCAGGGGCTACAATCAGCCCCAGCATTTT.